This entry lists 17 T cell receptor beta chains sequenced from one sample in a study of OX40 agonist ivuxolimab in advanced cancers. Clones were read by immunoSEQ multiplex PCR, and TCRdb kept only the in-frame ones, dropping some. This table holds approximately 58,000 clones, about four fifths found once. The specimen was CD4+ or CD8+ T cells sorted from blood, collected in a trial of the OX40 agonist ivuxolimab. The receptors originated from an adult with an advanced solid tumor such as melanoma, head and neck, liver or kidney cancer.

The table lists this clone with a few counts. This chain connects TRBV7-2 to TRBJ2-7; D gene ambiguous. Trimming removed 4 bases from V and 6 bases from J, with 10 bases in between. The germline CDR1 and CDR2 sequences are SGHTA and FQGNSA. The CDR3 is 12 residues long. CDR3 protein: CASSSPGSEQYF. The CDR3 coding sequence is TGTGCCAGCAGCTCTCCAGGTTCCGAGCAGTACTTC.

This clone was seen a handful of times. V is TRBV7-6 and J is TRBJ1-1, with D hard to call. The V and J ends lost 5 bases and 1 base respectively, with 8 bases between them. The germline V gene encodes CDR1 SGHVS and CDR2 FNYEAQ. CDR3 length: 13 amino acids. CDR3 DNA sequence: TGTGCCAGCAGCCCGACACGGAACACTGAAGCTTTCTTT. This translates into CASSPTRNTEAFF.

This rearrangement joins TRBV6-5 to TRBJ2-7, with D perhaps given as TRBD1 or TRBD2 (5 bases each). CDR3 length equals 13 residues. V lost 7 bases and J lost 6, with 16 bases in between. Germline assignment: CDR1 MNHEY and CDR2 SVGAGI. The CDR3 protein is CASTGLSRGEQYF. The CDR3 nucleotides are TGTGCCAGCACCGGACTTTCAAGGGGCGAGCAGTACTTC.

This chain links TRBV5-4 with TRBJ2-3, with TRBD2 as a possible D gene (6 bases). The V end was cut by 4 bases, the J end by 2 bases, with 20 bases between. Germline assignment: CDR1 SGHNT and CDR2 YYREEE (reference sequence). This CDR3 contains 17 residues. The CDR3 DNA reads TGTGCCAGCAGCCCACCTGGAGGAGGGATCGCCACAGATACGCAGTATTTT. Residues: CASSPPGGGIATDTQYF.

As for this clone: Compared with germline, one end of the junction differs, possibly owing to a read error. This sequence joins TRBV5-4 and TRBJ2-3; D call uncertain. This CDR3 is 13 amino acids long. Germline values: CDR1 SGHNT, CDR2 YYREEE (reference sequence). The DNA for the CDR3 is TGTGCCGGCAGCTTCTGGGGTGGAGATACGCAGTATTTT. Amino acids: CAGSFWGGDTQYF.

The rearrangement uses TRBV11-3 and TRBJ1-3, with D unclear. Trimming stripped 6 bases from V and 6 bases from J, with 27 bases between. The CDR3 has 18 residues. CDR1 is SGHNT, CDR2 YENEEA, per germline. CDR3 coding DNA: TGTGCCAGCAGATACTACCCAAGGGCCAGGAAACCTCCAAACACCATATATTTT. Its protein product is CASRYYPRARKPPNTIYF.

The chain couples TRBV11-1 to TRBJ2-1; 14 bases line up with TRBD2. V shed 4 bases and J 8 bases; nucleotides not matched to a gene: 7. Germline values: CDR1 SGHAT, CDR2 FQDESV (reference sequence). This CDR3 is 16 amino acids long. The CDR3 sequence: CASSSGLAGAVYEQFF. The CDR3 nucleotides read TGTGCCAGCAGCTCGGGACTAGCGGGAGCGGTATATGAGCAGTTCTTC. Filled out from reference TRBV11-1 and TRBJ2-1, the complete variable domain reads EAEVAQSPRYKITEKSQAVAFWCDPISGHATLYWYRQILGQGPELLVQFQDESVVDDSQLPKDRFSAERLKGVDSTLKIQPAELGDSAMYLCASSSGLAGAVYEQFFGPGTRLTVL.

This clone occurred a few times. V gene TRBV2 combines with J gene TRBJ1-5, with D perhaps TRBD1 (6 bases). The V end was cut by 5 bases, the J end by 7 bases, with 12 bases between. Germline CDR1 is SNHLY and CDR2 is FYNNEI. This CDR3 region has 13 residues. CDR3 region: CASSPQGRQPQHF. CDR3 sequence (DNA): TGTGCCAGCAGTCCGCAGGGGAGACAGCCCCAGCATTTT.

This clone was seen a handful of times. Germline is not matched at one junction end, which may reflect a read error. The chain employs TRBV18 and TRBJ2-7; TRBD2 matches 16 bases. This CDR3 contains 14 residues. Germline assignment: CDR1 KGHSH and CDR2 LQKENI. CDR3 in amino acids: CASSPSGTSGRAIF. CDR3 sequence (DNA): TGTGCCAGCTCACCTTCCGGGACTAGCGGGAGGGCCATCTTC.

The chain has TRBV30 and TRBJ1-6; TRBD1 aligns across 8 bases. With 2 bases clipped from V and 3 bases from J, the junction kept 9 bases outside the gene matches. Germline V gene sequence: CDR1 GTSNPN, CDR2 SVGIG (reference sequence). CDR3 size: 17 residues. Written as DNA, the CDR3 is TGTGCCTGGAGTTCCGGCACAGGGGGTTTCTATAATTCACCCCTCCACTTT. Translated: CAWSSGTGGFYNSPLHF.

The chain employs TRBV5-1 and TRBJ1-4; 7 bases line up with TRBD1. CDR1 and CDR2 from the germline V gene are SGHRS and YFSETQ. J lost 6 bases, V lost 3 bases, and 8 bases had no gene match. The CDR3 consists of 15 residues. This CDR3 reads CASSSLTGRDEKLFF. The CDR3 bases are TGCGCCAGCAGCTCCCTGACAGGGAGGGATGAAAAACTGTTTTTT.

The genes are TRBV6-5 and TRBJ2-2; the match to TRBD1 covers 10 bases. The ends lost 5 bases at V and 6 bases at J; junction bases unmatched: 0. The CDR3 is 13 residues long. CDR1 is MNHEY and CDR2 is SVGAGI in the germline V gene. The CDR3 loop is CASSGQGAGELFF. CDR3 sequence (DNA): TGTGCCAGCAGTGGACAGGGGGCCGGGGAGCTGTTTTTT.

The rearrangement joins TRBV5-4 to TRBJ2-1; 12 nucleotides line up with TRBD2. Trimming removed 4 bases from V and 2 bases from J; junction bases left unmatched: 4. Germline CDR1 and CDR2: SGHNT and YYREEE (reference sequence). This CDR3 is 16 amino acids long. CDR3 loop: CASSGRTSGTYNEQFF. DNA of the CDR3: TGTGCCAGCAGCGGACGGACTAGCGGGACCTACAATGAGCAGTTCTTC. The whole variable domain, filled in from reference TRBV5-4 and TRBJ2-1, reads ETGVTQSPTHLIKTRGQQVTLRCSSQSGHNTVSWYQQALGQGPQFIFQYYREEENGRGNFPPRFSGLQFPNYSSELNVNALELDDSALYLCASSGRTSGTYNEQFFGPGTRLTVL.

The chain couples TRBV30 to TRBJ2-2; D is unresolved. Trimming stripped 3 bases from V and 2 bases from J, with 7 bases between. CDR3 length: 13 residues. Germline CDR1 is GTSNPN and CDR2 is SVGIG (reference sequence). The CDR3, as DNA: TGTGCCTGGAGGCCCTTAAACACCGGGGAGCTGTTTTTT. It codes for CAWRPLNTGELFF.

The chain employs TRBV19 and TRBJ1-1, with D possibly TRBD1 on 6 matching bases. This CDR3 has 15 residues. Trimming cost V 5 bases and J 4 bases, with 17 bases left between them. The germline CDR1 and CDR2 sequences are LNHDA and SQIVND (reference sequence). In DNA form, the CDR3 reads TGTGCCAGTAGTCCTCCTAGCCCCAGGGGCACTGAAGCTTTCTTT. Translated: CASSPPSPRGTEAFF.

V is TRBV7-2 and J is TRBJ2-3, with 8 nucleotides matching TRBD2. Trimming cost V 1 base and J 3 bases; bases outside gene matches: 3. The CDR3 has 15 residues. Germline-derived CDR1 and CDR2 are SGHTA and FQGNSA. The CDR3 coding sequence is TGTGCCAGCAGCTTAGGGAGCGGGAGTACAGATACGCAGTATTTT. As protein: CASSLGSGSTDTQYF.

The chain has TRBV2 and TRBJ1-2; tentatively, D is TRBD1 (5 bases). The germline gives CDR1 SNHLY, CDR2 FYNNEI. V dropped 7 bases and J dropped 5 bases, with 14 bases sitting between them. CDR3 length: 13 amino acids. CDR3 amino acids: CASNVGLGYGYTF. For the CDR3, the DNA is TGTGCCAGCAATGTGGGGCTGGGTTATGGCTACACCTTC.